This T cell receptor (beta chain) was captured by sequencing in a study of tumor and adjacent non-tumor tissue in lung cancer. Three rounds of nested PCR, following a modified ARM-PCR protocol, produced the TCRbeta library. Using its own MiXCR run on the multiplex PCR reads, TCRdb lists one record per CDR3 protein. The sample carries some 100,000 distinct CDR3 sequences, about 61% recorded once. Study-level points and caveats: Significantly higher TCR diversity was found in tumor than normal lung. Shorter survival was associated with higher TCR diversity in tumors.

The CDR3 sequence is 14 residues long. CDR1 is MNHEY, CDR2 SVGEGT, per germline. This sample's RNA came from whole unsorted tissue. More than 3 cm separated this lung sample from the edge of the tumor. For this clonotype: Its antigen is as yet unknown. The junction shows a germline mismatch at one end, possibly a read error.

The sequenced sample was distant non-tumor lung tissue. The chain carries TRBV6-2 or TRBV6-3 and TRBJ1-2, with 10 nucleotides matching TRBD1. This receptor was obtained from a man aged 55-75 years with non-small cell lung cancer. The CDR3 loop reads CASSYDRGLDDYTF. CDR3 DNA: TGCGCCAGCAGCTACGACAGGGGGCTTGATGACTACACCTTC.